These 27 T cell receptor beta chains share one sample of origin, sequenced in a study of sequential checkpoint blockade in melanoma. Using immunoSEQ multiplex PCR, the repertoire was profiled, and TCRdb retains in-frame clones only, with some absent. This sample has just over 15,000 clones, with over 75% found just once. Treatment of the sample: randomized to nivolumab then ipilimumab (arm A) or the reverse (arm B). This material consisted of CD8+ T cells sorted from blood (inferred from file names), taken from a patient given nivolumab and ipilimumab in sequence. All receptors derive from a human donor with melanoma.

The chain carries TRBV5-4 and TRBJ2-7; D remains ambiguous. There are 14 residues in the CDR3. Trimming removed 0 bases at V and 0 bases at J, with 7 bases between. Germline V CDR1 and CDR2: SGHNT, YYREEE (reference sequence). The CDR3 spells CASSLGGFSYEQYF. In nucleotides, the CDR3 is TGTGCCAGCAGCTTGGGCGGATTCTCCTACGAGCAGTACTTC. The full variable domain, completed using reference TRBV5-4 and TRBJ2-7, is ETGVTQSPTHLIKTRGQQVTLRCSSQSGHNTVSWYQQALGQGPQFIFQYYREEENGRGNFPPRFSGLQFPNYSSELNVNALELDDSALYLCASSLGGFSYEQYFGPGTRLTVT.

The chain is built from TRBV15 and TRBJ2-7; 8 bases map to TRBD1. The CDR3 consists of 14 residues. Germline loops: CDR1 LNHNV, CDR2 YYDKDF (reference sequence). V trimming: 3 bases; J trimming: 5 bases; junction bases outside the gene matches: 6. CDR3 coding DNA: TGTGCCACCAGCAGGACAGGGGCGTACCACGAGCAGTACTTC. Residues: CATSRTGAYHEQYF.

The chain combines TRBV6-1 with TRBJ2-1, with unresolved D. The V gene lost 6 bases and the J gene lost 9 bases, with 12 bases spanning the gap. The CDR3 contains 12 residues. Per the germline V gene, CDR1 is MNHNS and CDR2 is SASEGT. As DNA, the CDR3 is TGTGCCAGCAGCGAACCTTATATTGAGCAGTTCTTC. Residues: CASSEPYIEQFF.

The V and J genes are TRBV27 and TRBJ2-5; maybe TRBD2 (5 bases). This CDR3 has 14 amino acids. The V end was cut by 6 bases, the J end by 1 base, with 12 bases between. CDR1 and CDR2 (germline): MNHEY, SMNVEV (reference sequence). The CDR3 nucleotides read TGTGCCAGCAGACGCGGGCTTAGCCAAGAGACCCAGTACTTC. Translated, it gives CASRRGLSQETQYF.

This chain links TRBV4-3 with TRBJ2-2, with D perhaps TRBD2 (5 bases). V shed 0 bases and J shed 5 bases, with 19 bases lying between them. There are 18 residues in the CDR3. Germline V gene data show CDR1 as LGHNA and CDR2 as YSLEER. The CDR3 sequence is CASSQDVGLNRGTGELFF. In DNA, the CDR3 is TGCGCCAGCAGCCAAGATGTAGGACTTAACCGAGGGACCGGGGAGCTGTTTTTT.

This clone was counted only a few times. The chain has TRBV6-4 and TRBJ2-1; 8 nucleotides align to TRBD1. Germline V gene data show CDR1 as MRHNA and CDR2 as SNTAGT. CDR3 length equals 15 residues. Trimming removed 6 bases from V and 9 bases from J; junction bases left unmatched: 13. The CDR3 here is CASSRGLQGAAEQFF. In DNA form, the CDR3 reads TGTGCCAGCAGCCGAGGACTTCAGGGGGCGGCTGAGCAGTTCTTC.

This clone was found once. The chain couples TRBV9 to TRBJ1-2, with D possibly TRBD1 on 5 matching bases. Trimming pared 3 bases from V and 7 bases from J, leaving 16 bases between. CDR3 length: 14 residues. Germline-derived CDR1 and CDR2 are SGDLS and YYNGEE. For the CDR3, the DNA is TGTGCCAGCAGCGCCTCGGGGGGTCTTGGTGGCTACACCTTC. It specifies CASSASGGLGGYTF. The whole variable domain, filled in from reference TRBV9 and TRBJ1-2, reads DSGVTQTPKHLITATGQRVTLRCSPRSGDLSVYWYQQSLDQGLQFLIQYYNGEERAKGNILERFSAQQFPDLHSELNLSSLELGDSALYFCASSASGGLGGYTFGSGTRLTVV.

Concerning this clone itself: One end of the junction varies from germline; a read error may be responsible. This sequence joins TRBV5-5 and TRBJ2-7; D possibly uses TRBD1 or TRBD2 (5 bases each). The CDR3 extends over 11 amino acids. CDR1 and CDR2 (germline): SGHKS, YYEKEE (reference sequence). The CDR3 DNA reads as TGTGCCAGCGGCTTGAGGGGCGAGCAGTACTTC. Translating gives CASGLRGEQYF.

V usage is TRBV27 and J usage is TRBJ2-1; D gene uncertain. CDR3 length: 15 residues. V was pared by 3 bases and J by 0 bases, with 9 bases between. Germline loops: CDR1 MNHEY, CDR2 SMNVEV (reference sequence). The CDR3 sequence is CASSFLPFSYNEQFF. As DNA, the CDR3 is TGTGCCAGCAGTTTTCTCCCCTTCTCCTACAATGAGCAGTTCTTC.

This chain joins TRBV28 and TRBJ2-7, with 10 bases that match TRBD2. The V segment lost 4 bases and the J segment 2 bases; nucleotides outside the gene matches: 8. The V gene's germline CDR1 is MDHEN and CDR2 SYDVKM. The CDR3 is 16 residues long. The CDR3 protein is CASSSLLAGHTYEQYF. The CDR3 DNA reads as TGTGCCAGCAGTTCGCTACTAGCGGGACACACCTACGAGCAGTACTTC.

J is TRBJ2-7 and V is TRBV15, with D possibly matching TRBD2 (5 bases). The germline CDR1 and CDR2 sequences are LNHNV and YYDKDF (reference sequence). The CDR3 is made up of 13 amino acids. V was cut by 3 bases and J by 1 base, with 7 bases left in between. The CDR3 DNA sequence: TGTGCCACCAGCAGGGACTTATCCTACGAGCAGTACTTC. Protein: CATSRDLSYEQYF.

Points on this clone: The junction differs from germline at one of its ends, possibly a read error. CDR3 residues: CASSSGLAAQGTQYF. Here the CDR3 DNA reads TGTGCCAGCAGCTCCGGACTAGCGGCCCAAGGGACCCAGTACTTC. The V and J genes are TRBV7-8 and TRBJ2-5; 10 bases fit TRBD2. CDR1 is SGHVS, CDR2 FQNEAQ, per germline. The CDR3 is made up of 15 amino acids.

This sequence joins TRBV7-6 and TRBJ1-5, with a tentative D call TRBD1 (5 bases). Germline V CDR1 and CDR2: SGHVS, FNYEAQ. There are 13 residues in the CDR3. With 5 bases removed from V and 10 bases from J, the gap between germline ends came to 15 bases. The CDR3 DNA is TGTGCCAGCAGCAGGACACTTTTGGGCCCCCAGCATTTT. This codes for CASSRTLLGPQHF. The full variable domain, its missing parts supplied by reference TRBV7-6 and TRBJ1-5, is GAGVSQSPRYKVTKRGQDVALRCDPISGHVSLYWYRQALGQGPEFLTYFNYEAQQDKSGLPNDRFSAERPEGSISTLTIQRTEQRDSAMYRCASSRTLLGPQHFGDGTRLSIL.

V is TRBV9 and J is TRBJ2-7; TRBD1 matches 10 bases. The trim removed 4 bases at V and 4 bases at J, leaving 5 bases unmatched. Germline V CDR1 and CDR2: SGDLS, YYNGEE. This CDR3 contains 14 residues. CDR3 sequence reads: CASSPGDRGYEQYF. As DNA, the CDR3 is TGTGCCAGCAGCCCAGGGGACAGGGGATACGAGCAGTACTTC. Full variable domain (remainder filled in from reference TRBV9 and TRBJ2-7): DSGVTQTPKHLITATGQRVTLRCSPRSGDLSVYWYQQSLDQGLQFLIQYYNGEERAKGNILERFSAQQFPDLHSELNLSSLELGDSALYFCASSPGDRGYEQYFGPGTRLTVT.

Relative to its sample, this clone is medium-sized (0.01 to 0.1%). Other DNA sequences in this specimen translate into the identical CDR3. The chain links TRBV19 to TRBJ1-1; maybe TRBD1 (5 bases). The CDR3 loop spans 12 amino acids. CDR1 is LNHDA, CDR2 SQIVND, per germline (reference sequence). V was cut by 7 bases and J by 7 bases, with 13 bases left in between. CDR3 in amino acids: CASKTGSSEAFF. The CDR3 bases are TGTGCCAGTAAAACAGGCTCCAGTGAAGCTTTCTTT.

V gene TRBV4-1 combines with J gene TRBJ2-1; D is unclear. V lost 1 base, J lost 1 base, and 17 bases lay in between. The CDR3 extends over 18 amino acids. CDR1 and CDR2 (germline): MGHRA, YSYEKL. The CDR3 region is CASSQVPLGPGSYNEQFF. In DNA, the CDR3 is TGCGCCAGCAGCCAAGTCCCCCTCGGCCCCGGGTCCTACAATGAGCAGTTCTTC.

The chain recombines TRBV5-6 with TRBJ2-5; perhaps TRBD2 as D (6 bases). The assigned J gene may be wrong: the sequence end matches TRBJ2-7 better. Germline V gene lookup returns CDR1 SGHDT and CDR2 YYEEEE. The CDR3 totals 13 residues. The CDR3 loop is CASSAGLTYEQYF. CDR3 sequence (DNA): TGTGCCAGCAGCGCAGGACTAACCTACGAGCAGTACTTC.

The gene calls are TRBV6-4 and TRBJ2-2; D ambiguous. Germline-derived CDR1 and CDR2 are MRHNA and SNTAGT. V lost 4 bases to trimming and J lost 6 bases, with 6 bases between them. CDR3 size: 12 residues. CDR3 sequence reads: CASSAGPGELFF. CDR3 DNA: TGTGCCAGCAGTGCCGGTCCCGGGGAGCTGTTTTTT.

This clone was seen a handful of times. The V gene is TRBV5-1, the J gene TRBJ2-1, with D possibly TRBD2 on 7 matching bases. Deletions cut 5 bases from V and 5 bases from J, with 20 bases between. This CDR3 spans 16 amino acids. Per the germline V gene, CDR1 is SGHRS and CDR2 is YFSETQ. CDR3 DNA: TGCGCCAGCAGGCCCCTTGGCGGGGGCGGTGACAATGAGCAGTTCTTC. Amino acids: CASRPLGGGGDNEQFF.

The chain combines TRBV6-1 with TRBJ2-7; 8 bases agree with TRBD1. The germline V gene encodes CDR1 MNHNS and CDR2 SASEGT. This CDR3 region has 14 residues. V was clipped by 10 bases and J by 3 bases; unmatched bases: 11. CDR3 protein: CATDIGTGHYEQYF. In DNA, the CDR3 is TGTGCCACGGACATCGGGACAGGACACTACGAGCAGTACTTC.

This chain links TRBV14 with TRBJ1-6, with a possible D match to TRBD1 (6 bases). Trimming pared 3 bases from V and 9 bases from J, leaving 12 bases between. From germline, CDR1 is SGHDN and CDR2 FVKESK. The CDR3 contains 14 residues. This chain's CDR3 is CASSQEQGTSPLHF. CDR3 in DNA: TGTGCCAGCAGCCAGGAGCAGGGGACTTCACCCCTCCACTTT. Combining the CDR3 with reference TRBV14 and TRBJ1-6 gives the whole variable domain EAGVTQFPSHSVIEKGQTVTLRCDPISGHDNLYWYRRVMGKEIKFLLHFVKESKQDESGMPNNRFLAERTGGTYSTLKVQPAELEDSGVYFCASSQEQGTSPLHFGNGTRLTVT.

This chain connects TRBV9 to TRBJ2-5; no clear D gene. TRBJ2-7 matches the DNA end more closely, so the J call is doubtful. In germline, CDR1 is SGDLS, CDR2 YYNGEE. The CDR3 extends over 13 amino acids. Here the CDR3 reads CASSSLSSYEQYF. CDR3 DNA: TGTGCCAGCAGCTCGCTGAGCTCCTACGAGCAGTACTTC.

The V call is TRBV4-1, the J call TRBJ2-5; the match to TRBD1 covers 8 bases. The J call may be wrong; the DNA end is better matched by TRBJ2-7. The length of the CDR3 is 14 residues. CDR1 and CDR2 (germline): MGHRA, YSYEKL. CDR3 in amino acids: CASSQGQDSYEQYF. The CDR3 DNA follows: TGCGCCAGCAGCCAGGGACAGGACTCCTACGAGCAGTACTTC.

The rearrangement joins TRBV5-6 to TRBJ2-1; TRBD2 matches at 10 bases. The germline V gene encodes CDR1 SGHDT and CDR2 YYEEEE. The CDR3 covers 16 residues. J lost 1 base, V lost 4 bases, and 5 bases had no gene match. The CDR3 coding sequence is TGTGCCAGCAGCGAAGGGACTAGCGAATCCTACAATGAGCAGTTCTTC. Its translation: CASSEGTSESYNEQFF. The complete variable domain, with remaining parts taken from reference TRBV5-6 and TRBJ2-1, reads DAGVTQSPTHLIKTRGQQVTLRCSPKSGHDTVSWYQQALGQGPQFIFQYYEEEERQRGNFPDRFSGHQFPNYSSELNVNALLLGDSALYLCASSEGTSESYNEQFFGPGTRLTVL.

The V call is TRBV30, the J call TRBJ2-5, with 8 bases that match TRBD2. The J call is uncertain, as TRBJ2-7 better fits the DNA end. The germline gives CDR1 GTSNPN, CDR2 SVGIG (reference sequence). The CDR3 has 14 residues. The CDR3 coding sequence is TGTGCCTGGAGGGGAGCGGGGGTAGGCTACGAGCAGTACTTC. It is translated as CAWRGAGVGYEQYF.

Only a few counts were recorded for this clone. V is TRBV7-9 and J is TRBJ1-6; 9 bases align to TRBD1. CDR3 length: 17 amino acids. V lost 5 bases to trimming and J lost 9 bases; unmatched junction nucleotides: 14. Looked up from germline, CDR1 is SEHNR and CDR2 is FQNEAQ (reference sequence). The CDR3 loop reads CASSTHDLQGARSPLHF. The CDR3 region has the DNA TGTGCCAGCAGCACCCATGACCTACAGGGGGCTCGTTCACCCCTCCACTTT.

The rearrangement joins TRBV29-1 to TRBJ2-2; D might be TRBD2 (6 bases). The CDR3 extends over 16 amino acids. The V end lost 1 base, the J end lost 4 bases, and 16 bases lay between the germline ends. Germline V gene data show CDR1 as SQVTM and CDR2 as ANQGSEA. CDR3: CSVEAGRGEVTGELFF. In DNA, the CDR3 is TGCAGCGTTGAAGCCGGAAGAGGGGAGGTCACCGGGGAGCTGTTTTTT.